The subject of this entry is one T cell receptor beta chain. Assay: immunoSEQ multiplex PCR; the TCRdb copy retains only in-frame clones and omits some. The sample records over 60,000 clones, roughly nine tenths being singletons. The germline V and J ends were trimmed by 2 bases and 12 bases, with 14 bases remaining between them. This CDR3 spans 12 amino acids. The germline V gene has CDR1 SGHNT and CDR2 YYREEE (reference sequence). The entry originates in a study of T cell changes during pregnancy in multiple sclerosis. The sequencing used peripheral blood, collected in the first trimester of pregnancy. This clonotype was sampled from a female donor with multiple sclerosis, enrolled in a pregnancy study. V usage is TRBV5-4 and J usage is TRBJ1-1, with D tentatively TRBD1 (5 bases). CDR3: CASSFDRIGTFF. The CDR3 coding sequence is TGTGCCAGCAGCTTTGACAGAATTGGAACTTTCTTT.